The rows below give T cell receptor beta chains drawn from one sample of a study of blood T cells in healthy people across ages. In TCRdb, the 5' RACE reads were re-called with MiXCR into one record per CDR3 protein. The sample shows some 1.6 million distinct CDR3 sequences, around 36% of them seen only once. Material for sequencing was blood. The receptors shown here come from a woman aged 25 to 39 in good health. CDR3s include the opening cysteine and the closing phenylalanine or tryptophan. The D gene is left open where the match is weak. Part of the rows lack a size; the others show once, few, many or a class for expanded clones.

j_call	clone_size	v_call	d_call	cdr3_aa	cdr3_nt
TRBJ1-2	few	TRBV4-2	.	CASSQVTTEQGKSNYGYTF	TGTGCCAGCAGCCAAGTCACTACCGAACAGGGAAAATCTAACTATGGCTACACCTTC
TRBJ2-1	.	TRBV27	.	CASSPPGRSIEQFF	TGTGCCAGCAGTCCCCCCGGACGTAGCATTGAGCAGTTCTTC
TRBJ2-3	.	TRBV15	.	CATSRLRLGTDTQYF	TGTGCCACCAGCAGATTGCGTTTAGGCACAGATACGCAGTATTTT
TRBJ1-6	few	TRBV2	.	CASSERRPYNSPLHF	TGTGCCAGCAGTGAACGCAGACCCTATAATTCACCCCTCCACTTT
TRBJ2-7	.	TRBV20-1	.	CSARAYSRTYEQYF	TGCAGTGCTAGAGCTTACAGTAGAACCTACGAGCAGTACTTC
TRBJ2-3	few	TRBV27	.	CASSRITWPEGSADTQYF	TGTGCCAGCAGCCGTATTACGTGGCCAGAAGGTAGTGCAGATACGCAGTATTTT
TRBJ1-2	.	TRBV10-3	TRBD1	CAIRGDRSYTF	TGTGCCATCAGGGGGGACAGGAGCTACACCTTC
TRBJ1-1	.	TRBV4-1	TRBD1	CASSQGGQGASTEAFF	TGCGCCAGCAGCCAAGGGGGACAGGGGGCAAGCACTGAAGCTTTCTTT
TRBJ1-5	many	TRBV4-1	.	CASSHQTGTSNQPQHF	TGCGCCAGCAGCCACCAAACCGGGACCTCGAATCAGCCCCAGCATTTT
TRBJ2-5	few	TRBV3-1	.	CASSQIFGLPYQETQYF	TGTGCCAGCAGCCAAATTTTCGGCCTTCCGTACCAAGAGACCCAGTACTTC
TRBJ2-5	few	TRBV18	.	CASSQTGSGETQYF	TGTGCCAGCTCACAAACAGGGTCAGGAGAGACCCAGTACTTC
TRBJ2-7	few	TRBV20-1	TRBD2	CSAHPGTTSPYEQYF	TGCAGTGCTCATCCCGGGACTACCAGTCCATACGAGCAGTACTTC
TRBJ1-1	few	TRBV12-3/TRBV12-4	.	CASSLSSEAFF	TGTGCCAGCAGTTTGTCCTCTGAAGCTTTCTTT
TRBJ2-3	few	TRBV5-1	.	CASSLRGQGKTDTQYF	TGCGCCAGCAGCCTCCGAGGGCAGGGGAAGACAGATACGCAGTATTTT
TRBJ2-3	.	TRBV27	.	CASSSTWVQASSTDTQYF	TGTGCCAGCAGCTCAACCTGGGTACAGGCCTCTAGCACAGATACGCAGTATTTT
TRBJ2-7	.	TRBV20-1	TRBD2	CSARPGLAGAYEQYF	TGCAGTGCTAGACCAGGACTAGCGGGGGCGTACGAGCAGTACTTC
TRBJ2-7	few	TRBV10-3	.	CAISEGRHAGYEQYF	TGTGCCATCAGTGAAGGTCGACATGCGGGATACGAGCAGTACTTC
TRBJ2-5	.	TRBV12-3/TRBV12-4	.	CASSSDLGTQYF	TGTGCCAGCAGTTCGGACCTGGGGACCCAGTACTTC
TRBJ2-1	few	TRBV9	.	CASSSRGAVVYNEQFF	TGTGCCAGCAGCTCCCGGGGAGCGGTTGTCTACAATGAGCAGTTCTTC
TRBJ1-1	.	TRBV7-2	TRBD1	CASSGSAGGDTEAFF	TGTGCCAGCAGCGGATCAGCAGGGGGAGACACTGAAGCTTTCTTT
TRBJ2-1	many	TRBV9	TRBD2	CASSSRGVDNEQFF	TGTGCCAGCAGCTCCCGGGGGGTAGACAATGAGCAGTTCTTC
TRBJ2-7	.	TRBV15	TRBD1	CATSRDRGGSYEQYF	TGTGCCACCAGCCGTGACAGGGGAGGCTCGTACGAGCAGTACTTC
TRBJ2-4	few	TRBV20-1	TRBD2	CSARMGASAGGPAKNIQYF	TGCAGTGCTAGAATGGGGGCGTCTGCGGGGGGGCCGGCCAAAAACATTCAGTACTTC
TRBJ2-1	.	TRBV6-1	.	CASSELSSSYNEQFF	TGTGCCAGCAGTGAATTGTCAAGCTCCTACAATGAGCAGTTCTTC
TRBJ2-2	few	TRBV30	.	CAWSGQGAGTGELFF	TGTGCCTGGAGTGGTCAGGGTGCGGGTACCGGGGAGCTGTTTTTT
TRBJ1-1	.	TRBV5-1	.	CASSLTGVTGLQNTEAFF	TGCGCCAGCAGCTTAACCGGAGTCACGGGTCTCCAGAACACTGAAGCTTTCTTT
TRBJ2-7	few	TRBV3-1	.	CASSQVGLPSIEQYF	TGTGCCAGCAGCCAAGTGGGACTGCCGTCGATCGAGCAGTACTTC
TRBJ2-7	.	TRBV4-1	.	CASNQDHGHEQYF	TGCGCCAGCAACCAAGATCATGGGCACGAGCAGTACTTC
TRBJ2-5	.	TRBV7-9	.	CACSLVSGPQETQYF	TGTGCCTGCAGCTTAGTTTCGGGCCCCCAAGAGACCCAGTACTTC